The clone carrying this T cell receptor (beta chain) was picked up many times. This record comes from a study of T cells after yellow fever vaccination. Study outcomes and limitations: The CD4 compartment and the CD8 compartment contained a small share of clonotypes in common. Detected again after the booster were most primary-vaccination clones, at roughly 95% CD4 and approximately 85% CD8.

V lost 5 bases and J lost 0, with 17 bases in between. Germline V gene lookup returns CDR1 SGHNT and CDR2 YENEEA. This CDR3 has 16 amino acids. TCRdb processed the 5' RACE reads anew with MiXCR; each CDR3 protein has one entry. This sample has about 50,000 distinct CDR3 sequences, with 5.5% to 6% found just once. The chain employs TRBV11-3 and TRBJ2-7, with D perhaps matching TRBD2 (5 bases). The clonotype comes from a young man who received the YFV17D yellow fever vaccine. The specimen comprised PBMCs, either bulk or a sorted T-cell subset (CD4+, CD8+, memory, or dextramer-sorted; not recorded which), sampled on the day of the yellow fever booster vaccination. CDR3 in amino acids: CASSPAADSHSYEQYV. CDR3 sequence (DNA): TGTGCCAGCAGCCCCGCGGCGGACTCCCACTCCTACGAGCAGTACGTC.